This TCR beta chain was recovered during a study of blood T cell repertoires in COVID-19. CDR1 is KGHSH, CDR2 LQKENI, per germline. V shed 3 bases and J shed 0 bases, with 6 bases lying between them. The CDR3 totals 14 residues. Concerning this clone: Other DNA variants within this sample encode the same CDR3.

The protocol was immunoSEQ multiplex PCR, while the TCRdb copy is restricted to in-frame clones and leaves out a portion. The data contain around 250,000 clones, about 86% of them singletons. This clonotype was sampled from a man older than 75 with acute or convalescent COVID-19. Sequenced: peripheral blood. This rearrangement joins TRBV18 to TRBJ1-3; D gene ambiguous. This CDR3 is CASSPTDSGNTIYF. CDR3 DNA sequence: TGTGCCAGCTCACCCACAGACTCTGGAAACACCATATATTTT.